This TCR beta chain appears in the sequencing data of a study of CD8 T cells in ankylosing spondylitis. Overall study findings and caveats: Earlier literature documents some of the motif variants in reactive arthritis synovial fluid and blood. Within matched ankylosing spondylitis synovial fluid, disease-linked clones were reportedly significantly enriched. One TCR beta motif, made up of seven to nine highly homologous variants, appeared characteristic of ankylosing spondylitis blood. As for the disease-linked clones, they showed a CD8+ phenotype and occurred at relatively low frequencies in peripheral blood.

As concerns this clonotype: Its target is not known. A read error is possible here, since a much larger clone lies one base away.

For TCR beta, libraries came from quantitative 5'-RACE with molecular barcodes. TCRdb ran MiXCR on the 5' RACE reads and lists one entry per CDR3 protein. The sample has 100,000 to 150,000 distinct CDR3 sequences, roughly a sixth seen once. The CDR3 has 13 amino acids. V was pared by 1 base and J by 4 bases, with 6 bases between. Per the germline V gene, CDR1 is MNHEY and CDR2 is SMNVEV (reference sequence). The J gene is TRBJ2-3, the V gene TRBV27; TRBD2 might be the D (6 bases). The TCR sequence derives from a male donor with ankylosing spondylitis. Sequencing used blood, either unsorted or a sorted T cell fraction (not recorded which). CDR3 region: CASSLWGADTQYF. The CDR3 DNA reads as TGTGCCAGCAGTTTATGGGGGGCAGATACGCAGTATTTT.